One sample yielded the 23 T cell receptor beta chains listed below, sequenced in a study of T cells after yellow fever vaccination. MiXCR, applied by TCRdb to the 5' RACE reads, yields one record per CDR3 protein. The sample includes hundreds of thousands of distinct CDR3 sequences, approximately 4% of them seen just once. The sample was PBMCs, taken 5 days after the yellow fever booster vaccination. These TCRs come from a young man who received the YFV17D yellow fever vaccine.

The chain employs TRBV12-3 or TRBV12-4 and TRBJ1-6; D gene ambiguous. The CDR3 has 15 amino acids. The V gene lost 3 bases and the J gene lost 6 bases, with 12 bases spanning the gap. The CDR3 is CASSFGLLGNSPLHF. The CDR3 nucleotides read TGTGCCAGCAGTTTCGGACTTTTGGGTAATTCACCCCTCCACTTT.

To note about this clonotype: This likely traces to a read error, being one base from a far larger clone. V gene TRBV2 combines with J gene TRBJ2-3; D is uncertain. The CDR3 extends over 11 amino acids. The germline V gene encodes CDR1 SNHLY and CDR2 FYNNEI. CDR3: CASSRRDTKYF. The CDR3 nucleotides read TGTGCCAGCAGTCGAAGAGATACGAAGTATTTT. The variable domain in full, with the rest retrieved from reference TRBV2 and TRBJ2-3, is EPEVTQTPSHQVTQMGQEVILRCVPISNHLYFYWYRQILGQKVEFLVSFYNNEISEKSEIFDDQFSVERPDGSNFTLKIRSTKLEDSAMYFCASSRRDTKYFGPGTRLTVL.

The sample holds a few counts of this clonotype. The CDR3 is CASSPLRDRVYGYTF. CDR3 nucleotides: TGTGCCAGCTCACCTCTCCGGGACAGGGTCTATGGCTACACCTTC. The chain couples TRBV18 to TRBJ1-2; 9 nucleotides match TRBD1. The CDR3 spans 15 residues. Germline trimming cut 3 bases from V and 4 bases from J; bases unmatched to any gene: 6. Looked up from germline, CDR1 is KGHSH and CDR2 is LQKENI.

This clonotype was counted a single time. V usage is TRBV4-1 and J usage is TRBJ1-5; maybe TRBD1 (6 bases). With 1 base removed from V and 5 bases from J, the gap between germline ends came to 12 bases. The CDR3 contains 15 residues. In germline, CDR1 is MGHRA, CDR2 YSYEKL. This CDR3 reads CASSQARGGYQPQHF. DNA of the CDR3: TGCGCCAGCAGCCAAGCGAGGGGGGGATATCAGCCCCAGCATTTT.

The V and J genes are TRBV9 and TRBJ2-2; the match to TRBD1 covers 7 bases. The V gene's germline CDR1 is SGDLS and CDR2 YYNGEE. J gave up 5 bases and V 2 bases, and 12 bases lay outside the gene matches. The CDR3 extends over 17 amino acids. CDR3 residues: CASSVTGQTAATGELFF. The DNA of the CDR3 is TGTGCCAGCAGCGTGACGGGACAGACGGCCGCAACCGGGGAGCTGTTTTTT.

The chain joins TRBV9 to TRBJ2-5; D uncertain. Germline loops: CDR1 SGDLS, CDR2 YYNGEE. Deletions cut 1 base from V and 2 bases from J, with 6 bases between. This CDR3 region has 13 residues. This chain's CDR3 is CASSVTQQETQYF. CDR3 coding DNA: TGTGCCAGCAGCGTAACCCAGCAAGAGACCCAGTACTTC.

This clonotype showed up many times. The chain has TRBV4-1 and TRBJ2-2; 8 nucleotides line up with TRBD2. There are 15 residues in the CDR3. Germline CDR1 and CDR2: MGHRA and YSYEKL. Trimming took 6 bases from V and 6 from J; bases not matched to a gene: 9. The CDR3 protein is CASRPGGGRAGELFF. CDR3 in DNA: TGCGCCAGCAGGCCGGGAGGGGGAAGGGCCGGGGAGCTGTTTTTT.

The chain combines TRBV7-2 with TRBJ2-5; no firm D call. The germline V gene encodes CDR1 SGHTA and CDR2 FQGNSA. V lost 5 bases, J lost 5 bases, and 12 bases lay in between. The CDR3 consists of 13 residues. The CDR3 is CASSPTSHETQYF. Written as DNA, the CDR3 is TGTGCCAGCAGCCCAACATCACACGAGACCCAGTACTTC.

The table lists this clonotype with many counts. The chain joins TRBV4-1 to TRBJ1-2; D is unresolved. Looked up from germline, CDR1 is MGHRA and CDR2 is YSYEKL. This CDR3 spans 16 amino acids. The V end lost 2 bases, the J end lost 10 bases, and 23 bases lay between the germline ends. CDR3 coding DNA: TGCGCCAGCAGCCAACGGAGTCGTGGCGGTAGGGAGGACTACACCTTC. The encoded protein is CASSQRSRGGREDYTF.

The gene calls are TRBV15 and TRBJ2-2; D gene uncertain. Germline values: CDR1 LNHNV, CDR2 YYDKDF (reference sequence). The V end lost 8 bases, the J end lost 2 bases, and 15 bases lay between the germline ends. The CDR3 has 15 residues. Here the CDR3 reads CATAPDPRNTGELFF. CDR3 bases: TGTGCCACCGCCCCGGATCCTCGCAACACCGGGGAGCTGTTTTTT.

The rearrangement uses TRBV4-1 and TRBJ2-5, with 11 positions matching TRBD1. This CDR3 contains 16 residues. Per the germline V gene, CDR1 is MGHRA and CDR2 is YSYEKL. J lost 4 bases, V lost 0 bases, and 4 bases had no gene match. This chain's CDR3 is CASSQDGGTGGETQYF. The CDR3 DNA reads as TGCGCCAGCAGCCAAGATGGAGGGACAGGGGGAGAGACCCAGTACTTC.

This clonotype turned up a few times. The chain couples TRBV2 to TRBJ1-4; D gene unclear. The CDR3 has 15 amino acids. Germline loops: CDR1 SNHLY, CDR2 FYNNEI. V was cut by 3 bases and J by 8 bases, with 16 bases left in between. The CDR3 DNA sequence: TGTGCCAGCAGTGAGCAGCCCATGGGCAACGAAAAACTGTTTTTT. It codes for CASSEQPMGNEKLFF.

This clonotype was recorded at least ten times. The chain recombines TRBV11-2 with TRBJ2-7, with 7 bases fitting TRBD2. There are 13 residues in the CDR3. Germline V gene sequence: CDR1 SGHAT, CDR2 FQNNGV. Trimming took 1 base from V and 4 from J; bases not matched to a gene: 1. The CDR3 coding sequence is TGTGCCAGCAGCTTAGTGGGGGGGTACGAGCAGTACGTC. This gives the protein CASSLVGGYEQYV.

The V and J genes are TRBV29-1 and TRBJ2-7; TRBD1 aligns across 8 bases. The CDR3 is 15 amino acids. Germline lookup yields CDR1 SQVTM and CDR2 ANQGSEA. The junction had 7 bases not matched to a gene; V was cut back by 1 base and J by 2 bases. CDR3 amino acids: CSVEGMTGAPYEQYF. CDR3 nucleotides: TGCAGCGTTGAAGGGATGACAGGGGCCCCCTACGAGCAGTACTTC.

This clonotype was counted at least ten times. The chain links TRBV7-2 to TRBJ2-3; 10 positions agree with TRBD2. The CDR3 has 18 amino acids. The ends lost 5 bases at V and 2 bases at J; junction bases unmatched: 13. The germline V gene encodes CDR1 SGHTA and CDR2 FQGNSA. The CDR3 DNA reads as TGTGCCAGCAGCACCCGATACGGGACTAGCGCTGCCACAGATACGCAGTATTTT. Translating gives CASSTRYGTSAATDTQYF.

The chain has TRBV5-1 and TRBJ2-2, with 7 bases identical to TRBD1. The germline gives CDR1 SGHRS, CDR2 YFSETQ. The CDR3 covers 15 residues. V lost 4 bases, J lost 3 bases, and 6 bases stayed unmatched. Here the CDR3 reads CASSPGTAYTGELFF. The CDR3, as DNA: TGCGCCAGCAGCCCCGGGACAGCCTACACCGGGGAGCTGTTTTTT.

The table lists this clonotype with a few counts. The chain joins TRBV20-1 to TRBJ1-2; D is possibly TRBD1 (6 bases). CDR1 is DFQATT, CDR2 SNEGSKA, per germline (reference sequence). This CDR3 contains 13 residues. Trimming cost V 4 bases and J 4 bases, with 13 bases left between them. The CDR3 DNA reads TGCAGTGCTATAGGGGGGGACGGCTATGGCTACACCTTC. It encodes CSAIGGDGYGYTF.

A single count supports this clonotype. This chain links TRBV6-5 with TRBJ1-1; 7 bases line up with TRBD1. V shed 5 bases and J 4 bases; nucleotides not matched to a gene: 19. Germline-derived CDR1 and CDR2 are MNHEY and SVGAGI. The CDR3 is made up of 18 amino acids. The CDR3 sequence is CASSPWRGPRGGSTEAFF. In DNA form, the CDR3 reads TGTGCCAGCAGTCCTTGGAGGGGGCCCCGTGGAGGTAGCACTGAAGCTTTCTTT.

This clonotype was recorded a few times. The chain uses TRBV6-1 and TRBJ2-5; D might be TRBD2 (6 bases). In germline, CDR1 is MNHNS, CDR2 SASEGT. The CDR3 totals 16 residues. V lost 0 bases to trimming and J lost 5 bases, with 16 bases between them. The CDR3 reads CASSEAGGISGETQYF. As DNA, the CDR3 is TGTGCCAGCAGTGAAGCGGGGGGTATTTCCGGGGAGACCCAGTACTTC.

This clonotype was recorded at least ten times. The rearrangement uses TRBV7-6 and TRBJ1-2; D uncertain. This CDR3 is built from 13 residues. V gave up 5 bases and J gave up 6 bases, with 13 bases separating them. Germline values: CDR1 SGHVS, CDR2 FNYEAQ. The CDR3 region has the DNA TGTGCCAGCAGCCCGAATAGGGCAAATGGCTACACCTTC. Protein: CASSPNRANGYTF.

The V gene is TRBV18, the J gene TRBJ2-3; D is possibly TRBD2 (5 bases). In germline, CDR1 is KGHSH, CDR2 LQKENI. V lost 8 bases to trimming and J lost 5 bases, with 14 bases between them. This CDR3 is 13 amino acids long. This CDR3 reads CASTRMVEDTQYF. As DNA, the CDR3 is TGTGCCAGCACTAGAATGGTTGAAGATACGCAGTATTTT.

This clonotype was seen many times. V gene TRBV12-3 or TRBV12-4 combines with J gene TRBJ2-5; 8 bases align to TRBD2. The CDR3 covers 15 residues. The V and J ends lost 8 bases and 4 bases, in that order; junction bases with no gene match: 12. The CDR3, as DNA: TGTGCCAGCTCCGGGGCGGGGGGCCGAATAGAGACCCAGTACTTC. Encoded protein: CASSGAGGRIETQYF.

This clonotype has only a few counts. The rearrangement uses TRBV7-9 and TRBJ2-5; D gene uncertain. Germline CDR1 is SEHNR and CDR2 is FQNEAQ (reference sequence). V lost 4 bases to trimming and J lost 1 base, with 10 bases between them. The CDR3 spans 14 residues. The CDR3, as DNA: TGTGCCAGCAGCTCCGGACGGCCCCAAGAGACCCAGTACTTC. Amino acids: CASSSGRPQETQYF.